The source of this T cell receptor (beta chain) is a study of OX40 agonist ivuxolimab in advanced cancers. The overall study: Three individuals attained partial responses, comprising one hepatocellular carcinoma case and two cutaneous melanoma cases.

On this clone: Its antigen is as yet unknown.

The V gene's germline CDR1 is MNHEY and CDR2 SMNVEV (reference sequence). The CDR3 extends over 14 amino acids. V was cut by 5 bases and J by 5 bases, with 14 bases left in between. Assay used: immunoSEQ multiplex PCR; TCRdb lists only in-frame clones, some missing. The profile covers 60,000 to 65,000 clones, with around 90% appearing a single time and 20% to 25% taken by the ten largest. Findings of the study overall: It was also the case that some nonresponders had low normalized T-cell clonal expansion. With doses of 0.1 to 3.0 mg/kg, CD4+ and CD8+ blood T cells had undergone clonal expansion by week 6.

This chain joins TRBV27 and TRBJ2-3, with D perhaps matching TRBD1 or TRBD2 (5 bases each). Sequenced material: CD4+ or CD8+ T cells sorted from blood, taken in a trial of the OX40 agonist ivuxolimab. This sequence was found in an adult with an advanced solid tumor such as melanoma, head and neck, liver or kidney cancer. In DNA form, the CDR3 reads TGTGCCAGCAGTCCCGAGGGGTTGGGAGATACGCAGTATTTT. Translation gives CASSPEGLGDTQYF.